This T cell receptor (beta chain) was identified during a study of OX40 agonist ivuxolimab in advanced cancers. This clone has just a few counts. Repertoires were generated with immunoSEQ multiplex PCR, while TCRdb's copy carries only in-frame clones and drops some. The sample has under 20,000 clones; less than 90% are singletons. The CDR3 runs 19 residues. Losses at the gene ends were 1 base for V and 7 bases for J; bases not matched to a gene: 10. Per the germline V gene, CDR1 is LNHDA and CDR2 is SQIVND (reference sequence). Material: CD4+ or CD8+ T cells sorted from blood, obtained in a trial of the OX40 agonist ivuxolimab. The genes are TRBV19 and TRBJ2-1, with 16 nucleotides matching TRBD2. The sequence came from an adult with an advanced solid tumor such as melanoma, head and neck, liver or kidney cancer. CDR3 DNA sequence: TGTGCCAGTAGTATAGGGGGACTAGCGGGAGGGCCGGTGTTTAATGAGCAGTTCTTC. Its translation is CASSIGGLAGGPVFNEQFF.